This TCR beta chain was retrieved from a study of blood T cell repertoires in COVID-19. Looking at the study overall: COVID-19 samples from acute and convalescent phases originated in the United States, Italy and Spain. Sample material is recorded as cDNA or gDNA derived from T cells, B-cell-depleted T cells, or PBMCs.

Germline V lookup: CDR1 LGHDT, CDR2 YNNKEL (reference sequence). The V segment lost 9 bases and the J segment 2 bases; nucleotides outside the gene matches: 9. The CDR3 covers 14 residues. In this sample, this clone turned up once. Only in-frame clones appear in the TCRdb table, and some are missing; sequencing was by immunoSEQ multiplex PCR. The sample yields 150,000 to 200,000 clones, roughly 80% seen once. The sequence came from a man in his 60s with acute or convalescent COVID-19. The specimen sequenced was peripheral blood. V and J are TRBV3-1 (or the pseudogene TRBV3-2) and TRBJ1-1; 7 bases map to TRBD1. The DNA for the CDR3 is TGTGCCAGTCACCAGTCAGGGGGAAACACTGAAGCTTTCTTT. Its translation is CASHQSGGNTEAFF.